This TCR beta chain stems from a study of blood T cells in healthy people across ages. CDR1 and CDR2 (germline): SGHTA, FQGNSA. The CDR3 is made up of 15 amino acids. V shed 2 bases and J shed 4 bases, with 13 bases lying between them. A J-beta primer mix and a sample-barcoded 5' primer were used in a second PCR of roughly 7 to 12 cycles. Each CDR3 protein gets one entry after TCRdb re-called the 5' RACE reads with MiXCR. The table shows nearly 1 million distinct CDR3 sequences, with roughly 47% occurring only once. Study-wide points: It was the long-lived donors that had more naive CD4+ cells and higher diversity than aged donors. TCR beta diversity per million T cells fell roughly linearly with age.

On this clonotype itself: The target antigen is unknown.

The chain links TRBV7-2 to TRBJ2-3; D may be TRBD2 (6 bases). The TCR originated in a woman aged 60-70 years in good health. The sequencing sample was made of blood. The CDR3 protein is CASSLTGARADTQYF. CDR3 coding DNA: TGTGCCAGCAGCTTAACGGGAGCTAGGGCAGATACGCAGTATTTT.